The 10 T cell receptor beta chains below all came from one sample that was sequenced in a study of blood T cell repertoires in COVID-19. Clones were sequenced by immunoSEQ multiplex PCR, and TCRdb holds only the in-frame ones, with some missing. The sample lists about 310,000 clones, 89% occurring once. The sequenced sample was PBMCs or T cells enriched from blood (not recorded which). The receptors derive from a woman aged 40 to 55 who had recovered from COVID-19.

This clone has just one count. The chain has TRBV6-2 or TRBV6-3 and TRBJ2-4, with 10 bases that match TRBD1. V gave up 5 bases and J gave up 8 bases; unmatched junction bases: 9. The CDR3 totals 15 residues. In germline, CDR1 is MNHEY, CDR2 SVGEGT. In DNA, the CDR3 is TGTGCCAGCAGTCATTACGGGACAGGGGAGGACATTCAGTACTTC. Protein product: CASSHYGTGEDIQYF.

The chain has TRBV7-9 and TRBJ2-7; D gene unclear. Deletions cut 5 bases from V and 4 bases from J, with 6 bases between. The CDR3 extends over 11 amino acids. In germline, CDR1 is SEHNR, CDR2 FQNEAQ (reference sequence). CDR3 DNA: TGTGCCAGCAGCGACGGGTACGAGCAGTACTTC. Protein sequence: CASSDGYEQYF.

The chain links TRBV9 to TRBJ2-2; TRBD2 agrees at 8 bases. The J segment lost 7 bases and the V segment lost 4 bases, leaving 3 bases of the junction unmatched. Germline V lookup: CDR1 SGDLS, CDR2 YYNGEE. The CDR3 consists of 13 residues. In DNA form, the CDR3 reads TGTGCCAGCAGCCTGGGACTAGTCGGGGAGCTGTTTTTT. It encodes CASSLGLVGELFF.

The V call is TRBV28, the J call TRBJ2-1, with TRBD2 matching over 7 bases. Trimming at V came to 6 bases and at J to 2 bases, leaving 10 bases not matched to a gene. CDR3 length: 16 amino acids. CDR1 MDHEN and CDR2 SYDVKM come from the germline V gene. The CDR3 loop is CASSPPGTTPYNEQFF. In DNA, the CDR3 is TGTGCCAGCAGCCCTCCCGGGACTACCCCCTACAATGAGCAGTTCTTC.

J is TRBJ1-1 and V is TRBV4-1; 7 nucleotides align to TRBD1. Trimming took 2 bases from V and 5 from J; bases not matched to a gene: 17. The CDR3 runs 18 residues. The germline V gene has CDR1 MGHRA and CDR2 YSYEKL. The CDR3 DNA follows: TGCGCCAGCAGCCAAAGGACCGAACTGGGACAGAAGTCGACTGAAGCTTTCTTT. Translating it yields CASSQRTELGQKSTEAFF.

V is TRBV30 and J is TRBJ2-2; 10 bases align to TRBD2. This CDR3 spans 17 amino acids. CDR1 and CDR2 (germline): GTSNPN, SVGIG (reference sequence). The V gene end was trimmed by 0 bases and the J gene end by 3 bases; junction bases not matched to a gene: 7. Written as DNA, the CDR3 is TGTGCCTGGAGTGTAGAGGTCCTAGCGGGGGACACCGGGGAGCTGTTTTTT. Its protein product is CAWSVEVLAGDTGELFF.

This chain connects TRBV7-3 to TRBJ2-3; D perhaps matches TRBD2 (6 bases). CDR1 and CDR2 from the germline V gene are SGHTA and FQGTGA. This CDR3 has 14 amino acids. The V and J ends lost 1 base and 4 bases respectively, with 9 bases between them. CDR3 DNA: TGTGCCAGCAGCTTAAGACTAGGCCCAGATACGCAGTATTTT. It is translated as CASSLRLGPDTQYF.

J is TRBJ1-2 and V is TRBV19, with D possibly matching TRBD1 (5 bases). CDR3 size: 14 residues. V was trimmed by 3 bases and J by 2 bases, leaving 10 bases between them. CDR1 LNHDA and CDR2 SQIVND come from the germline V gene (reference sequence). This CDR3 is CASSIGGGNYGYTF. CDR3 nucleotide sequence: TGTGCCAGTAGTATTGGGGGGGGAAACTATGGCTACACCTTC.

The chain combines TRBV6-5 with TRBJ2-5; perhaps TRBD2 as D (6 bases). With 8 bases removed from V and 5 bases from J, the gap between germline ends came to 18 bases. Germline CDR1 reads MNHEY; CDR2 reads SVGAGI. The length of the CDR3 is 14 residues. The CDR3: CASLGGFGSETQYF. In DNA form, the CDR3 reads TGTGCCAGCCTAGGAGGGTTCGGTTCGGAGACCCAGTACTTC.

The chain employs TRBV7-2 and TRBJ2-3, with D uncertain. There are 15 residues in the CDR3. Trimming removed 1 base at V and 3 bases at J, with 11 bases between. Germline V CDR1 and CDR2: SGHTA, FQGNSA. The CDR3 DNA is TGTGCCAGCAGCTTAGGGCTAGTCGGGACAGATACGCAGTATTTT. This translates into CASSLGLVGTDTQYF.